This T cell receptor (beta chain) was recorded in a study of spatial heterogeneity in lung cancer. Turning to the study itself: The approximately 67 donors had untreated early-stage non-small cell lung cancer. PBMC collected at follow-up were sequenced when available, a median of around two years after resection. General study findings and limits: The study found ubiquitous expanded tumor TCRs in blood more at resection than follow-up.

In this sample, this clonotype turned up many times. The antigen is not known. This CDR3 is built from 19 residues. Losses at the gene ends were 0 bases for V and 6 bases for J; bases not matched to a gene: 19. CDR1 is LGHNA and CDR2 is YSLEER in the germline V gene. Every TCR cDNA molecule carried a tag that served as a unique molecular identifier. TCRdb reprocessed the 5' RACE reads with MiXCR, giving one entry per CDR3 protein. The table lists 25,000 to 30,000 distinct CDR3 sequences, approximately 6% of them singletons. The time point denotes: blood at routine non-recurrence follow-up after resection. Whole RNA came from tumor, nontumor lung or frozen PBMC and was sequenced without being sorted.

The chain links TRBV4-3 to TRBJ1-1; TRBD1 agrees at 7 bases. Sequenced material: PBMCs, taken at follow-up. The clonotype comes from a male donor with early-stage non-small cell lung cancer. CDR3 protein: CASSQDVVAAYQGVPEAFF. The CDR3 bases are TGCGCCAGCAGCCAAGATGTTGTGGCCGCGTATCAGGGGGTTCCTGAAGCTTTCTTT.